The source of this T cell receptor beta chain is a study of blood T cell repertoires in COVID-19. Study-wide context: Some COVID-19 samples were acute and others convalescent; all came from the United States, Italy and Spain. The analysed material was cDNA or gDNA that came from T cells, B-cell-depleted T cells, or PBMCs.

In the study's own analysis: Amplification of reference gene primers provided the estimated nucleated cell counts. The assay was immunoSEQ multiplex PCR, and TCRdb's table has in-frame clones only and misses some. V and J calls and clone size are as listed in that table; D and trimming were resolved from the DNA. The table has roughly 200,000 clones, 83% seen once. Donors were grouped by their self-reported clinical history. Germline CDR1 and CDR2: LGHNA and YNFKEQ. CDR3 length: 14 amino acids. V lost 5 bases to trimming and J lost 4 bases; unmatched junction nucleotides: 6. The TCR was taken from a woman in her fifties or sixties who had been exposed to COVID-19. The sequencing input was PBMCs or T cells enriched from blood (not recorded which). V usage is TRBV4-2 and J usage is TRBJ1-1; 8 nucleotides align to TRBD1. The CDR3 sequence is CASSALTGVTEAFF. DNA for the CDR3: TGTGCCAGCAGCGCCTTGACAGGGGTCACTGAAGCTTTCTTT.